A selection of T cell receptor beta chains follows, all from one sample in a study of beta chain features in type 1 diabetes. Sequenced by immunoSEQ multiplex PCR; TCRdb stores in-frame clones only, minus some. The table lists fewer than 550,000 clones, approximately 10% of them singletons, with less than 0.06% in the top ten. What was sequenced was naive CD4+ T cells from blood. Receptor source: a woman aged 18-29 years in good health. CDR3s include the opening cysteine and the closing phenylalanine or tryptophan. Fields, in order: CDR3 length, J gene, V gene, CDR3 protein.

len: 15; j_gene: TRBJ1-2; v_gene: TRBV6-6; CDR3aa: CASRPPGRANYGYTF
len: 14; j_gene: TRBJ2-1; v_gene: TRBV5-1; CDR3aa: CASSLGRLSNEQFF
len: 18; j_gene: TRBJ2-1; v_gene: TRBV6-1; CDR3aa: CASSGRDRKNQNWDEQFF
len: 14; j_gene: TRBJ1-5; v_gene: TRBV15; CDR3aa: CATSLRQGNSPQHF
len: 13; j_gene: TRBJ2-1; v_gene: TRBV29-1; CDR3aa: CSVGADSYNEQFF
len: 12; j_gene: TRBJ2-2; v_gene: TRBV7-9; CDR3aa: CASSLSTGELFF
len: 18; j_gene: TRBJ1-6; v_gene: TRBV4-1; CDR3aa: CASSPGTGPSSYNSPLHF
len: 15; j_gene: TRBJ2-3; v_gene: TRBV7-8; CDR3aa: CASSLRTSGTDTQYF
len: 13; j_gene: TRBJ2-7; v_gene: TRBV5-1; CDR3aa: CASSLTQTYEQYF
len: 17; j_gene: TRBJ2-2; v_gene: TRBV30; CDR3aa: CAWSVFGGRRTPGELFF
len: 14; j_gene: TRBJ2-1; v_gene: TRBV19; CDR3aa: CASTSGRALNEQFF
len: 13; j_gene: TRBJ2-3; v_gene: TRBV30; CDR3aa: CAWTLGGADTQYF
len: 15; j_gene: TRBJ2-1; v_gene: TRBV5-1; CDR3aa: CASSLELARGNEQFF
len: 14; j_gene: TRBJ2-6; v_gene: TRBV27; CDR3aa: CATKQGPGANVLTF
len: 14; j_gene: TRBJ1-1; v_gene: TRBV15; CDR3aa: CATSRLGSNTEAFF
len: 14; j_gene: TRBJ1-1; v_gene: TRBV5-1; CDR3aa: CASSTTGGSTEAFF
len: 13; j_gene: TRBJ2-7; v_gene: TRBV11-2; CDR3aa: CASSFGVLPEQYF
len: 15; j_gene: TRBJ2-1; v_gene: TRBV2; CDR3aa: CASSDYRGLHNEQFF
len: 13; j_gene: TRBJ2-5; v_gene: TRBV30; CDR3aa: CAWSDPGPLTQYF
len: 11; j_gene: TRBJ1-2; v_gene: TRBV29-1; CDR3aa: CSAEAPWGYTF
len: 14; j_gene: TRBJ2-2; v_gene: TRBV2; CDR3aa: CASRNRDPTGELFF
len: 10; j_gene: TRBJ1-2; v_gene: TRBV2; CDR3aa: CASEGNGYTF
len: 17; j_gene: TRBJ2-3; v_gene: TRBV4-2; CDR3aa: CASSQDPQRGGTDTQYF
len: 14; j_gene: TRBJ1-2; v_gene: TRBV5-1; CDR3aa: CASSFSVPAEGYTF
len: 17; j_gene: TRBJ1-2; v_gene: TRBV9; CDR3aa: CASSPDIHDRLVPGGTF
len: 16; j_gene: TRBJ1-2; v_gene: TRBV5-1; CDR3aa: CASSVRRRAVYYGYTF
len: 16; j_gene: TRBJ2-5; v_gene: TRBV5-1; CDR3aa: CASSSSWGSGQETQYF
len: 13; j_gene: TRBJ1-2; v_gene: TRBV7-9; CDR3aa: CASSFPGQGQYTF
len: 15; j_gene: TRBJ1-6; v_gene: TRBV2; CDR3aa: CASSGAGGNNSPLHF
len: 13; j_gene: TRBJ1-5; v_gene: TRBV7-3; CDR3aa: CASSLTEGQPQHF
len: 13; j_gene: TRBJ1-1; v_gene: TRBV6-5; CDR3aa: CAVTREMNTEAFF
len: 13; j_gene: TRBJ1-2; v_gene: TRBV29-1; CDR3aa: CSVGDREYYGYTF